This entry lists 17 T cell receptor beta chains sequenced from one sample in a study of blood T cell repertoires in COVID-19. Libraries were prepared by immunoSEQ multiplex PCR; TCRdb keeps only in-frame clonotypes and omits some of them. In the table there are 200,000 to 300,000 clones, about 89% of which are singletons. The sample comprised peripheral blood. Receptors were obtained from a woman aged 45-60 years with acute or convalescent COVID-19.

V usage is TRBV19 and J usage is TRBJ1-2, with D possibly TRBD1 on 5 matching bases. The V gene lost 0 bases and the J gene lost 3 bases, with 8 bases spanning the gap. This CDR3 is 14 amino acids long. Germline CDR1 reads LNHDA; CDR2 reads SQIVND (reference sequence). CDR3 region: CASSIDGGDYGYTF. The CDR3 DNA reads TGTGCCAGTAGTATAGATGGGGGGGACTATGGCTACACCTTC.

This chain uses TRBV28 with TRBJ2-7, with TRBD2 matching 14 bases. Germline V gene sequence: CDR1 MDHEN, CDR2 SYDVKM. The V gene end was trimmed by 2 bases and the J gene end by 6 bases; junction bases not matched to a gene: 3. The CDR3 loop spans 15 amino acids. The CDR3 DNA follows: TGTGCCAGCAGTTTACCGACTAGCGGGAGGGCCGAGCAGTACTTC. Protein sequence: CASSLPTSGRAEQYF.

V is TRBV28 and J is TRBJ2-7; D remains ambiguous. CDR3 length equals 15 residues. Germline V gives CDR1 MDHEN, CDR2 SYDVKM. Trimming stripped 2 bases from V and 2 bases from J, with 13 bases between. As DNA, the CDR3 is TGTGCCAGCAGTTTAGGTCGGATGGGCACCTACGAGCAGTACTTC. It codes for CASSLGRMGTYEQYF.

Written as DNA, the CDR3 is TGTGCCAGCAGCTTATTCACGGACTACTACGAGCAGTACTTC. Residues: CASSLFTDYYEQYF. The chain has TRBV7-9 and TRBJ2-7; TRBD2 might be the D (6 bases). CDR3 size: 14 residues. V lost 2 bases and J lost 3, with 11 bases in between. Germline V lookup: CDR1 SEHNR, CDR2 FQNEAQ (reference sequence).

The genes are TRBV5-1 and TRBJ1-1; 10 bases match TRBD1. J was trimmed by 4 bases and V by 5 bases; bases with no gene match: 8. The CDR3 has 15 residues. Germline V gene sequence: CDR1 SGHRS, CDR2 YFSETQ. CDR3 amino acids: CASRLTGTGATEAFF. In nucleotides, the CDR3 is TGCGCCAGCAGATTAACCGGGACAGGGGCCACTGAAGCTTTCTTT.

This clone showed up just a few times. The CDR3 protein is CASSQEGQGARHNYGYTF. CDR3 coding DNA: TGTGCCAGCAGCCAAGAGGGCCAGGGGGCGCGACACAACTATGGCTACACCTTC. V is TRBV14 and J is TRBJ1-2, with TRBD1 identical over 8 bases. The CDR3 spans 18 residues. CDR1 is SGHDN, CDR2 FVKESK, per germline. Trimming took 0 bases from V and 2 from J; bases not matched to a gene: 11.

This clone has just one count. V gene TRBV7-3 combines with J gene TRBJ2-5; the match to TRBD2 covers 12 bases. CDR1 is SGHTA and CDR2 is FQGTGA in the germline V gene. V was pared by 6 bases and J by 5 bases, with 4 bases of the junction left unmatched. The CDR3 contains 14 residues. The CDR3 DNA is TGTGCCAGCAGTCGACTAGCGGGAGCGGAGACCCAGTACTTC. This sequence encodes CASSRLAGAETQYF.

The chain carries TRBV19 and TRBJ2-1; 10 bases map to TRBD2. CDR1 and CDR2 (germline): LNHDA, SQIVND (reference sequence). The CDR3 spans 16 residues. With 3 bases clipped from V and 1 base from J, the junction kept 3 bases outside the gene matches. CDR3 region: CASSIFSGGSYNEQFF. The CDR3 DNA reads as TGTGCCAGTAGTATTTTTAGCGGGGGGTCCTACAATGAGCAGTTCTTC.

The chain recombines TRBV4-1 with TRBJ1-6; TRBD1 matches 9 bases. Germline values: CDR1 MGHRA, CDR2 YSYEKL. With V trimmed by 0 bases and J by 7 bases, 7 bases remained unmatched. The CDR3 sequence is 17 residues long. The CDR3 protein is CASSQDEQGAQNSPLHF. The DNA for the CDR3 is TGCGCCAGCAGCCAAGATGAACAGGGGGCGCAGAATTCACCCCTCCACTTT.

This chain links TRBV3-1 (or the pseudogene TRBV3-2) with TRBJ1-6; maybe TRBD1 (5 bases). The CDR3 has 15 amino acids. The V end was cut by 4 bases, the J end by 8 bases, with 15 bases between. Germline V gene lookup returns CDR1 LGHDT and CDR2 YNNKEL (reference sequence). Here the CDR3 DNA reads TGTGCCAGCAGCCTCGGGGCGGGGCTTGATTCACCCCTCCACTTT. Its translation: CASSLGAGLDSPLHF.

The chain employs TRBV25-1 and TRBJ2-3, with TRBD2 matching over 11 bases. Germline trimming cut 7 bases from V and 2 bases from J; bases unmatched to any gene: 8. The CDR3 sequence is 16 residues long. The germline CDR1 and CDR2 sequences are MGHDK and SYGVNS. The CDR3 here is CASIHPSGRHTDTQYF. The CDR3 nucleotides read TGTGCCAGCATTCACCCTAGCGGGAGGCACACAGATACGCAGTATTTT.

This chain connects TRBV19 to TRBJ1-1, with a weak D call TRBD1 (5 bases). With 10 bases removed from V and 5 bases from J, the gap between germline ends came to 14 bases. This CDR3 spans 12 amino acids. The germline V gene has CDR1 LNHDA and CDR2 SQIVND (reference sequence). In DNA, the CDR3 is TGTGCCACCCGGGGGGGTCGGACTGAAGCTTTCTTT. Amino acid sequence: CATRGGRTEAFF. The full variable domain, rest sourced from reference TRBV19 and TRBJ1-1, is DGGITQSPKYLFRKEGQNVTLSCEQNLNHDAMYWYRQDPGQGLRLIYYSQIVNDFQKGDIAEGYSVSREKKESFPLTVTSAQKNPTAFYLCATRGGRTEAFFGQGTRLTVV.

The chain employs TRBV10-3 and TRBJ1-1; 7 bases match TRBD1. Germline CDR1 and CDR2: ENHRY and SYGVKD. CDR3 length: 14 residues. Trimming took 6 bases from V and 1 from J; bases not matched to a gene: 5. CDR3: CAIRSGQQNTEAFF. CDR3 nucleotide sequence: TGTGCCATCAGATCGGGACAGCAGAACACTGAAGCTTTCTTT.

The chain employs TRBV11-3 and TRBJ1-1, with a tentative D call TRBD1 (6 bases). The CDR3 consists of 14 residues. Germline V gene sequence: CDR1 SGHNT, CDR2 YENEEA. V lost 4 bases and J 0 bases, leaving 9 bases between the germline ends. The CDR3 region has the DNA TGTGCCAGCAGCTCCAGGGGTATGAACACTGAAGCTTTCTTT. This translates into CASSSRGMNTEAFF.

The chain combines TRBV19 with TRBJ2-3; no reliable D call. Germline CDR1 reads LNHDA; CDR2 reads SQIVND (reference sequence). V was clipped by 5 bases and J by 5 bases, with 17 bases between them. This CDR3 spans 15 amino acids. CDR3 in DNA: TGTGCCAGTAGTCGTAGAGGTGTCGGATTAGATACGCAGTATTTT. Amino acids: CASSRRGVGLDTQYF.

The rearrangement joins TRBV7-3 to TRBJ2-3; TRBD2 matches 11 bases. J gave up 4 bases and V 5 bases, and 11 bases lay outside the gene matches. The CDR3 is made up of 17 amino acids. CDR1 SGHTA and CDR2 FQGTGA come from the germline V gene. For the CDR3, the DNA is TGTGCCAGCAGCCGTTCACTAGCGGGAGACGGCGCAGATACGCAGTATTTT. Translating gives CASSRSLAGDGADTQYF.

The chain combines TRBV5-1 with TRBJ1-4; D ambiguous. CDR1 SGHRS and CDR2 YFSETQ come from the germline V gene. The CDR3 consists of 14 residues. The V end lost 1 base, the J end lost 4 bases, and 8 bases lay between the germline ends. The CDR3 loop is CASSLLQDNEKLFF. The DNA of the CDR3 is TGCGCCAGCAGCTTGCTTCAGGATAATGAAAAACTGTTTTTT. The full variable domain, rest sourced from reference TRBV5-1 and TRBJ1-4, is KAGVTQTPRYLIKTRGQQVTLSCSPISGHRSVSWYQQTPGQGLQFLFEYFSETQRNKGNFPGRFSGRQFSNSRSEMNVSTLELGDSALYLCASSLLQDNEKLFFGSGTQLSVL.